The 14 T cell receptor beta chains given below trace back to one sample, sequenced in a study of CD8 T cells in ankylosing spondylitis (TCRdb year 2017). General study outcomes and caveats: Blood from ankylosing spondylitis patients appeared to be characterized by a TCR beta motif composed of eight highly homologous amino acid variants.

The method was 5' RACE. The sample was run on an Illumina HiSeq 2500. TCRdb itself trimmed the public reads at Q25 with fastp, ran MiXCR and retained productive beta chains. Rows merge per CDR3 protein into single entries with the most common DNA and genes. The sample records over 700,000 distinct CDR3 sequences, around 19% of which are singletons. About 19% of the sample comes from the top ten. These receptors lack a known antigen. The sample consisted of blood, either unsorted or a sorted T cell fraction (not recorded which). All receptors derive from a male donor with ankylosing spondylitis.

This sequence joins TRBV18 and TRBJ1-1, with 7 bases matching TRBD1. Germline assignment: CDR1 KGHSH and CDR2 LQKENI. The CDR3 length is 17 residues. The junction had 9 bases not matched to a gene; V was cut back by 2 bases and J by 0 bases. The DNA of the CDR3 is TGTGCCAGCTCACCAACGGGGACAGCCCTCATGAACACTGAAGCTTTCTTT. Protein: CASSPTGTALMNTEAFF.

Only a few counts were recorded for this clonotype. The gene calls are TRBV12-3 or TRBV12-4 and TRBJ1-4; 12 bases align to TRBD1. J lost 8 bases, V lost 3 bases, and 4 bases had no gene match. CDR3 length: 15 amino acids. The CDR3 nucleotides read TGTGCCAGCAGTTTTTCGGGGACAGGGGGCGAAAAACTGTTTTTT. This sequence encodes CASSFSGTGGEKLFF.

This clonotype was detected ten times or more. The chain links TRBV12-3 or TRBV12-4 to TRBJ1-5; tentatively, D is TRBD1 (5 bases). The CDR3 is 14 residues long. V was pared by 8 bases and J by 0 bases, with 11 bases between. The chain's CDR3 is CASGQTVSNQPQHF. Here the CDR3 DNA reads TGTGCCAGCGGCCAGACAGTTAGCAATCAGCCCCAGCATTTT.

Many counts were recorded for this clonotype. The genes are TRBV11-2 and TRBJ2-7; 7 positions agree with TRBD1. Looked up from germline, CDR1 is SGHAT and CDR2 is FQNNGV. Trimming cost V 1 base and J 6 bases; bases outside gene matches: 9. The CDR3 runs to 15 residues. The CDR3 bases are TGTGCCAGCAGCTTAGGGACAGGCTCAGGTGGCGAGCAGTACTTC. This encodes CASSLGTGSGGEQYF. The full variable domain, with the rest looked up from reference TRBV11-2 and TRBJ2-7, is EAGVAQSPRYKIIEKRQSVAFWCNPISGHATLYWYQQILGQGPKLLIQFQNNGVVDDSQLPKDRFSAERLKGVDSTLKIQPAKLEDSAVYLCASSLGTGSGGEQYFGPGTRLTVT.

This clonotype was detected only a few times. The J gene is TRBJ1-1, the V gene TRBV7-9; D not certain. The germline V and J ends were trimmed by 5 bases and 11 bases, with 9 bases remaining between them. The germline CDR1 and CDR2 sequences are SEHNR and FQNEAQ (reference sequence). The CDR3 has 10 amino acids. This CDR3 is CASSVLKAFF. In DNA, the CDR3 is TGTGCCAGCAGCGTTCTCAAGGCTTTCTTT.

V and J are TRBV4-2 and TRBJ2-6; no firm D call. Trimming cost V 3 bases and J 0 bases, with 12 bases left between them. CDR1 LGHNA and CDR2 YNFKEQ come from the germline V gene. The CDR3 sequence is 17 residues long. The CDR3 bases are TGTGCCAGCAGCCATGTTGGCCAGATCTCTGGGGCCAACGTCCTGACTTTC. It translates to CASSHVGQISGANVLTF.

This rearrangement joins TRBV20-1 to TRBJ2-7; TRBD2 matches 11 bases. With 6 bases clipped from V and 10 bases from J, the junction kept 14 bases outside the gene matches. The germline V gene has CDR1 DFQATT and CDR2 SNEGSKA (reference sequence). The CDR3 contains 14 residues. CDR3 protein: CSAKGLADTTEQYF. The CDR3 coding sequence is TGCAGTGCCAAGGGACTAGCGGACACTACGGAACAGTACTTC.

There are a few counts of this clonotype. This chain joins TRBV12-3 or TRBV12-4 and TRBJ2-1; 9 nucleotides align to TRBD2. This CDR3 region has 14 residues. After removal of 3 bases from V and 7 bases from J, the junction contained 4 bases not matched to a gene. The CDR3 DNA reads TGTGCCAGCAGTTTTAGCGGGAGCAGGAATGAGCAGTTCTTC. Protein sequence: CASSFSGSRNEQFF.

The chain uses TRBV6-2 or TRBV6-3 and TRBJ1-2; D is unclear. Germline CDR1 MNHEY, CDR2 SVGEGT. The CDR3 has 13 residues. V lost 6 bases and J lost 8, with 16 bases in between. The CDR3 is CASRSGLMEGYTF. CDR3 nucleotides: TGTGCCAGCAGGTCAGGACTAATGGAAGGCTACACCTTC.

This clonotype was counted only a few times. This chain links TRBV15 with TRBJ1-4; no firm D call. The germline V gene has CDR1 LNHNV and CDR2 YYDKDF (reference sequence). CDR3 length: 18 amino acids. The V gene lost 1 base and the J gene lost 0 bases, with 15 bases spanning the gap. The CDR3 DNA follows: TGTGCCACCAGCAGAGTCCGTGTAACAGCTGCAACTAATGAAAAACTGTTTTTT. Its protein is CATSRVRVTAATNEKLFF.

Of note for this clonotype: Sequence at one end of the junction differs from germline and may be a read error. The V gene is TRBV7-7, the J gene TRBJ2-2, with D tentatively TRBD1 or TRBD2 (6 bases each). The germline CDR1 and CDR2 sequences are SSHAT and FNYEAQ (reference sequence). The length of the CDR3 is 17 residues. As DNA, the CDR3 is TGTGCCAGCAGCTCCAATGGGGGGCCGAGGAACCCCGGGGAGCTGTTTTTT. It yields the protein CASSSNGGPRNPGELFF.

V usage is TRBV6-1 and J usage is TRBJ2-7; D gene ambiguous. This CDR3 region has 11 residues. Trimming took 3 bases from V and 5 from J, leaving 5 bases between them. Germline V gene sequence: CDR1 MNHNS, CDR2 SASEGT. The CDR3 DNA follows: TGTGCCAGCAGTGAGAGGCACGAGCAGTACTTC. Its translation: CASSERHEQYF.

A single count supports this clonotype. The chain employs TRBV28 and TRBJ2-1; maybe TRBD2 (6 bases). The CDR3 extends over 15 amino acids. The V end was cut by 6 bases, the J end by 3 bases, with 15 bases between. Germline V gene data show CDR1 as MDHEN and CDR2 as SYDVKM. In nucleotides, the CDR3 is TGTGCCAGCAGAACTCCCGGGACTGGCTACAATGAGCAGTTCTTC. It codes for CASRTPGTGYNEQFF.

The CDR3, as DNA: TGTGCCAGCAGTTCCCCGACAGGGCCGGGCCAAGAGACCCAGTACTTC. Translating it yields CASSSPTGPGQETQYF. This chain joins TRBV28 and TRBJ2-5; 7 bases align to TRBD1. Germline trimming cut 4 bases from V and 1 base from J; bases unmatched to any gene: 9. CDR3 length: 16 amino acids. Germline lookup yields CDR1 MDHEN and CDR2 SYDVKM.